Following are 30 T cell receptor beta chains from one sample sequenced in a study of shared clonotypes between healthy human individuals. TCRdb's copy holds only in-frame clones and misses some; the assay was immunoSEQ multiplex PCR. Of 500,000 to 650,000 clones detected, around three quarters appear once; the ten largest clones hold 9.5% to 15%. Sequenced input: PBMCs. Receptor source: a woman aged 40-49 years in good health. Some clones in this sample may be carry-over from other donors' samples.

This clone was picked up a small number of times. This chain links TRBV28 with TRBJ2-7, with 9 nucleotides matching TRBD1. The CDR3 totals 15 residues. V lost 3 bases and J lost 2; bases outside the gene matches: 5. Germline CDR1 and CDR2: MDHEN and SYDVKM. The DNA for the CDR3 is TGTGCCAGCAGTTTTGGCGGACAGGGGACCTACGAGCAGTACTTC. Its translation: CASSFGGQGTYEQYF.

This chain connects TRBV5-1 to TRBJ2-2; the D gene is possibly TRBD2 (6 bases). The CDR3 length is 13 residues. The germline CDR1 and CDR2 sequences are SGHRS and YFSETQ. V was clipped by 2 bases and J by 6 bases, with 8 bases between them. The CDR3, as DNA: TGCGCCAGCAGCTTCGGGGGTTCCGGGGAGCTGTTTTTT. Protein sequence: CASSFGGSGELFF.

The chain uses TRBV27 and TRBJ1-2, with D possibly TRBD1 on 5 matching bases. Germline lookup yields CDR1 MNHEY and CDR2 SMNVEV (reference sequence). This CDR3 comprises 15 residues. V was pared by 6 bases and J by 4 bases, with 18 bases between. The CDR3 DNA is TGTGCCAGCAGCCCGGGACCGAACGATTTCTATGGCTACACCTTC. It codes for CASSPGPNDFYGYTF.

The chain has TRBV18 and TRBJ2-7; D remains unclear. From germline, CDR1 is KGHSH and CDR2 LQKENI. The CDR3 length is 13 residues. Between the trimmed V and J ends, which lost 8 bases and 3 bases, there was a span of 14 bases. The CDR3 sequence is CASAAGFNYEQYF. CDR3 sequence (DNA): TGTGCCAGCGCAGCAGGTTTCAACTACGAGCAGTACTTC.

This clone was picked up a small number of times. The same CDR3 can be traced to other DNA sequences in this sample. The rearrangement uses TRBV5-1 and TRBJ2-1; 10 bases are a match to TRBD2. Germline values: CDR1 SGHRS, CDR2 YFSETQ. V shed 4 bases, J shed 1 base, and the junction held 8 bases outside the gene matches. CDR3 size: 17 residues. DNA for the CDR3: TGCGCCAGCAGCCTAGAGGCTAGCGGGAGTTCCTACAATGAGCAGTTCTTC. Amino acid sequence: CASSLEASGSSYNEQFF.

This clone turned up a few times. This chain links TRBV7-2 with TRBJ2-7, with D perhaps TRBD2 (5 bases). The CDR3 is made up of 12 amino acids. The V end was cut by 5 bases, the J end by 4 bases, with 9 bases between. Germline CDR1 SGHTA, CDR2 FQGNSA. The CDR3 coding sequence is TGTGCCAGCAGCAGAGGGTGGTACGAGCAGTACTTC. It specifies CASSRGWYEQYF.

The CDR3 DNA follows: TGTGCCAGCACCCGAACCACTTACAATGAGCAGTTCTTC. It is translated as CASTRTTYNEQFF. The J gene is TRBJ2-1, the V gene TRBV2; D is ambiguous. V was clipped by 7 bases and J by 4 bases, with 11 bases between them. The CDR3 is 13 amino acids. From germline, CDR1 is SNHLY and CDR2 FYNNEI.

The rearrangement uses TRBV4-2 and TRBJ2-1; TRBD2 matches at 9 bases. The CDR3 length is 15 residues. J lost 6 bases, V lost 4 bases, and 7 bases had no gene match. Germline V gene sequence: CDR1 LGHNA, CDR2 YNFKEQ. CDR3 amino acids: CASSPPSGVFNEQFF. CDR3 in DNA: TGTGCCAGCAGCCCACCTAGCGGGGTGTTCAATGAGCAGTTCTTC.

The rearrangement uses TRBV4-2 and TRBJ2-1; 8 bases fit TRBD2. Looked up from germline, CDR1 is LGHNA and CDR2 is YNFKEQ. The CDR3 sequence is 16 residues long. With 2 bases clipped from V and 5 bases from J, the junction kept 8 bases outside the gene matches. Here the CDR3 DNA reads TGTGCCAGCAGCCAATTAGCGGGATATCCCGACAATGAGCAGTTCTTC. Residues: CASSQLAGYPDNEQFF.

This clone has more than one count but fewer than ten. The V and J genes are TRBV5-4 and TRBJ1-2; TRBD1 matches 7 bases. This CDR3 is 14 amino acids long. Per germline, CDR1 SGHNT and CDR2 YYREEE (reference sequence). The junction had 8 bases not matched to a gene; V was cut back by 2 bases and J by 7 bases. CDR3 coding DNA: TGTGCCAGCAGCTTCGGAGGGGGCTTTGGTGGCTACACCTTC. As protein: CASSFGGGFGGYTF.

CDR3 nucleotides: TGTGCCAGCAGCCCACTAGCGGGATTTGATAATGAGCAGTTCTTC. Its protein is CASSPLAGFDNEQFF. This chain connects TRBV6-4 to TRBJ2-1; the match to TRBD2 covers 10 bases. CDR1 and CDR2 from the germline V gene are MRHNA and SNTAGT. The CDR3 is made up of 15 amino acids. Losses at the gene ends were 6 bases for V and 7 bases for J; bases not matched to a gene: 9.

This clone was detected a few times. The V call is TRBV5-1, the J call TRBJ2-3; D unresolved. Deletions cut 3 bases from V and 2 bases from J, with 13 bases between. Germline CDR1 is SGHRS and CDR2 is YFSETQ. CDR3 size: 15 residues. The CDR3 nucleotides read TGCGCCAGCAGCTCCCTGGACGCCTACACAGATACGCAGTATTTT. It yields the protein CASSSLDAYTDTQYF.

This clone has at least ten counts. Other DNA sequences from this sample encode an identical CDR3 as well. The chain employs TRBV30 and TRBJ1-1; D not resolved. The CDR3 has 15 amino acids. The V end lost 0 bases, the J end lost 2 bases, and 13 bases lay between the germline ends. The germline V gene encodes CDR1 GTSNPN and CDR2 SVGIG (reference sequence). CDR3 nucleotides: TGTGCCTGGAGTGTATTGGGCGGCCCAAACACTGAAGCTTTCTTT. Its translation: CAWSVLGGPNTEAFF.

The V and J genes are TRBV5-6 and TRBJ1-2, with 9 bases that match TRBD1. Trimming cost V 1 base and J 7 bases; bases outside gene matches: 5. The CDR3 is 14 residues long. Per germline, CDR1 SGHDT and CDR2 YYEEEE. This chain's CDR3 is CASSLRQGVRGYTF. CDR3 bases: TGTGCCAGCAGCTTGAGACAGGGGGTACGTGGCTACACCTTC.

The rearrangement links TRBV5-1 to TRBJ1-2; D may be TRBD1 (6 bases). In germline, CDR1 is SGHRS, CDR2 YFSETQ. The CDR3 has 15 residues. The V gene lost 3 bases and the J gene lost 4 bases, with 16 bases spanning the gap. CDR3 residues: CASSSLGGGPYGYTF. The CDR3 DNA reads TGCGCCAGCAGCTCCTTGGGTGGGGGGCCCTATGGCTACACCTTC.

This chain uses TRBV9 with TRBJ2-7; no firm D call. CDR1 is SGDLS and CDR2 is YYNGEE in the germline V gene. The CDR3 runs 13 residues. The V end lost 2 bases, the J end lost 2 bases, and 8 bases lay between the germline ends. The CDR3 reads CASSVGVAYEQYF. The CDR3 bases are TGTGCCAGCAGCGTCGGCGTCGCCTACGAGCAGTACTTC.

V is TRBV15 and J is TRBJ2-7; weak D call: TRBD1 (5 bases). Per the germline V gene, CDR1 is LNHNV and CDR2 is YYDKDF (reference sequence). V was cut by 2 bases and J by 3 bases, with 8 bases left in between. The CDR3 is 13 amino acids. The CDR3 region is CATSRRQIYEQYF. CDR3 sequence (DNA): TGTGCCACCAGCAGACGACAGATCTACGAGCAGTACTTC.

This chain joins TRBV5-1 and TRBJ2-3; 13 bases map to TRBD2. V was clipped by 2 bases and J by 1 base; unmatched bases: 7. CDR3 length: 18 residues. The germline gives CDR1 SGHRS, CDR2 YFSETQ. The DNA of the CDR3 is TGCGCCAGCAGCTTACTAGCGGGAGGGGATTTCGGCACAGATACGCAGTATTTT. Encoded protein: CASSLLAGGDFGTDTQYF.

The table lists this clone with a few counts. The chain has TRBV7-3 and TRBJ2-5; 10 nucleotides match TRBD2. This CDR3 is 16 amino acids long. Germline CDR1 SGHTA, CDR2 FQGTGA. The J segment lost 4 bases and the V segment lost 4 bases, leaving 9 bases of the junction unmatched. The CDR3 DNA follows: TGTGCCAGCAGCTCGAGCGGGAGGGCACGGTTAGAGACCCAGTACTTC. This sequence encodes CASSSSGRARLETQYF. The complete variable domain, with remaining parts taken from reference TRBV7-3 and TRBJ2-5, reads GAGVSQTPSNKVTEKGKYVELRCDPISGHTALYWYRQSLGQGPEFLIYFQGTGAADDSGLPNDRFFAVRPEGSVSTLKIQRTERGDSAVYLCASSSSGRARLETQYFGPGTRLLVL.

The chain uses TRBV30 and TRBJ2-3; no definite D call. Per the germline V gene, CDR1 is GTSNPN and CDR2 is SVGIG (reference sequence). This CDR3 contains 13 residues. Trimming stripped 3 bases from V and 1 base from J, with 8 bases between. CDR3 in DNA: TGTGCCTGGAGGGGGTGGGGCACAGATACGCAGTATTTT. Translated: CAWRGWGTDTQYF.

This clone was picked up one time. The J gene is TRBJ2-1, the V gene TRBV7-9; 7 bases fit TRBD1. After removal of 5 bases from V and 0 bases from J, the junction contained 13 bases not matched to a gene. Germline V gives CDR1 SEHNR, CDR2 FQNEAQ (reference sequence). CDR3 length: 18 residues. The CDR3 region is CASSHRRGQGSSYNEQFF. CDR3 in DNA: TGTGCCAGCAGCCACAGAAGGGGGCAGGGCAGCTCCTACAATGAGCAGTTCTTC.

The V call is TRBV5-1, the J call TRBJ2-2; 8 positions match TRBD2. This CDR3 comprises 18 residues. CDR1 is SGHRS and CDR2 is YFSETQ in the germline V gene. Trimming at V came to 4 bases and at J to 3 bases, leaving 14 bases not matched to a gene. The CDR3 sequence: CASSHHSGTRGDTGELFF. The DNA of the CDR3 is TGCGCCAGCAGCCACCACTCCGGGACTAGGGGGGACACCGGGGAGCTGTTTTTT.

This clone was observed a few times. The germline gene is not matched at one end of the junction; a read error may be the cause. This sequence joins TRBV7-9 and TRBJ2-5; D uncertain. CDR1 is SEHNR, CDR2 FQNEAQ, per germline (reference sequence). The CDR3 totals 13 residues. The CDR3 nucleotides read TGTGCCAGCAACCAGGCTGGGGAAGATACCCAGTACTTC. Translating it yields CASNQAGEDTQYF.

Turning to this clone: It differs at one base from a far larger clone, so likely a read error. The rearrangement uses TRBV11-2 and TRBJ2-1; 9 nucleotides match TRBD2. The germline V gene has CDR1 SGHAT and CDR2 FQNNGV. With V trimmed by 5 bases and J by 0 bases, 2 bases remained unmatched. The CDR3 extends over 15 amino acids. As DNA, the CDR3 is TGTGCCAGCAGCCTTAGCGGGAGCTCCTACAATGAGCAGTTCTTC. Translated, it gives CASSLSGSSYNEQFF.

The V gene is TRBV4-1, the J gene TRBJ2-1; TRBD2 aligns across 9 bases. This CDR3 contains 17 residues. Germline CDR1 reads MGHRA; CDR2 reads YSYEKL. J lost 5 bases, V lost 2 bases, and 10 bases had no gene match. CDR3 DNA sequence: TGCGCCAGCAGCCAAATACTGACTAGCGGAACTGACAATGAGCAGTTCTTC. Translating gives CASSQILTSGTDNEQFF.

As for this clone: One junction end does not reproduce the germline sequence, and a read error may be involved. The rearrangement joins TRBV29-1 to TRBJ1-1, with D uncertain. The CDR3 sequence is 10 residues long. CDR1 is SQVTM and CDR2 is ANQGSEA in the germline V gene. CDR3 amino acids: CSVKVTEAFF. In DNA form, the CDR3 reads TGCAGCGTTAAGGTTACTGAAGCCTTCTTT.

V is TRBV4-3 and J is TRBJ1-2; D is undetermined. Germline V lookup: CDR1 LGHNA, CDR2 YSLEER. V was trimmed by 4 bases and J by 3 bases, leaving 9 bases between them. This CDR3 is built from 13 residues. CDR3 amino acids: CASSPHSDYGYTF. In DNA form, the CDR3 reads TGCGCCAGCAGCCCCCACAGCGACTATGGCTACACCTTC.

For this clone: At one boundary the junction diverges from the germline segment, which might be a read error. Other DNA sequences in the sample encode the same CDR3. This chain uses TRBV6-1 with TRBJ2-6; D could derive from TRBD1 or TRBD2 (5 bases each). The germline V gene encodes CDR1 MNHNS and CDR2 SASEGT. The CDR3 totals 16 residues. CDR3 nucleotide sequence: TGTGCCAACAGTGAATTGGACTTCTCTGGGGCCAACGTCCTGACCTTC. Translation: CANSELDFSGANVLTF.

This clone was seen just once. This sequence joins TRBV11-1 and TRBJ1-1; D remains ambiguous. The CDR3 consists of 17 residues. Germline CDR1 is SGHAT and CDR2 is FQDESV (reference sequence). V was clipped by 2 bases and J by 7 bases, with 23 bases between them. DNA of the CDR3: TGTGCCAGCAGCTTACGATTGTCCGATCGATTCGGCATTGAAGCTTTCTTT. It yields the protein CASSLRLSDRFGIEAFF.

The chain has TRBV7-2 and TRBJ2-5; D not resolved. CDR1 and CDR2 (germline): SGHTA, FQGNSA. Trimming stripped 5 bases from V and 1 base from J, with 14 bases between. CDR3 size: 15 residues. The CDR3 DNA follows: TGTGCCAGCAGCCCTAGACTTAGTCTCCAAGAGACCCAGTACTTC. Protein sequence: CASSPRLSLQETQYF.